This T cell receptor (beta chain) was identified in a study of cytomegalovirus exposure and HLA in healthy donors. The CDR3 extends over 16 amino acids. Trimming removed 4 bases from V and 3 bases from J; junction bases left unmatched: 7. Germline V gene sequence: CDR1 SGHDT, CDR2 YYEEEE. PCR employed 60 Vbeta and 13 Jbeta primers. TCRdb's table, derived via immunoSEQ multiplex PCR, lists solely in-frame clones and lacks some. The table has roughly 150,000 clones, about 83% seen once. The chain has TRBV5-6 and TRBJ2-3, with 11 nucleotides matching TRBD1. This clonotype originated in a man in his forties or fifties in good health and CMV-seropositive. Sequenced sample: PBMCs. The CDR3 protein is CASSTRTGGSTDTQYF. In nucleotides, the CDR3 is TGTGCCAGCAGCACCCGGACAGGGGGCTCGACAGATACGCAGTATTTT.